These 19 T cell receptor beta chains were all obtained from the same sample, sequenced in a study of tumor and adjacent non-tumor tissue in lung cancer. Three rounds of nested PCR, following a modified ARM-PCR protocol, produced the TCRbeta library. TCRdb recomputed calls from the multiplex PCR reads with MiXCR, one row per CDR3 protein. The sample has 60,000 to 85,000 distinct CDR3 sequences, around three quarters seen once. No cell sorting was done before RNA was extracted from the tissue. The normal lung tissue was taken more than 3 cm from the tumor edge. Sequencing was carried out using distant non-tumor lung tissue. The receptors were sampled from a man in his fifties or sixties with non-small cell lung cancer.

For this clonotype: Since no conserved phenylalanine or tryptophan closes the CDR3, a read error is the likely cause. V gene TRBV29-1 combines with J gene TRBJ2-5; maybe TRBD1 (5 bases). The CDR3 covers 13 residues. CDR1 is SQVTM and CDR2 is ANQGSEA in the germline V gene. Here the CDR3 DNA reads TGCAGCGTTGAAACAGGTGCACAAGAGACTCAGTACGTC. It yields the protein CSVETGAQETQYV.

This clonotype was counted many times. The CDR3 loop reads CASSFEGRTGGGEAFF. The CDR3 nucleotides read TGTGCCAGCAGTTTCGAGGGGAGGACAGGGGGCGGTGAAGCTTTCTTT. The chain combines TRBV28 with TRBJ1-1; TRBD1 agrees at 11 bases. The CDR3 is 16 amino acids. In germline, CDR1 is MDHEN, CDR2 SYDVKM. V lost 3 bases to trimming and J lost 7 bases; unmatched junction nucleotides: 10.

This clonotype was recorded only once. One end of the junction varies from germline; a read error may be responsible. CDR3 sequence: CPSSYTSAALRGYAF. CDR3 bases: TGTCCCAGCAGTTACACCTCGGCCGCACTGCGGGGCTACGCCTTC. The chain links TRBV6-5 to TRBJ1-2; D is perhaps TRBD1 (5 bases). CDR3 length equals 15 residues. From germline, CDR1 is MNHEY and CDR2 SVGAGI.

This clonotype was counted a single time. An end of the junction differs from the germline gene, which may be a read error. This chain joins TRBV29-1 and TRBJ2-1; no reliable D call. The CDR3 has 13 amino acids. Germline V gives CDR1 SQVTM, CDR2 ANQGSEA. CDR3 DNA sequence: TGCAGCGTTAAACATAGCTCCTACAATGTGCAGTTCTTC. Encoded protein: CSVKHSSYNVQFF.

The rearrangement links TRBV20-1 to TRBJ2-3, with 7 positions matching TRBD2. V was pared by 6 bases and J by 5 bases, with 11 bases of the junction left unmatched. This CDR3 is 14 amino acids long. Germline assignment: CDR1 DFQATT and CDR2 SNEGSKA (reference sequence). The CDR3 DNA follows: TGCAGTGCCCCACTGGTGGGAGGGGTAGATACGCAGTATTTT. Translating it yields CSAPLVGGVDTQYF.

Points on this clonotype: The junction and the germline gene differ at one end; a read error may be behind it. The chain uses TRBV10-3 and TRBJ2-6, with TRBD2 matching 16 bases. Germline V gene sequence: CDR1 ENHRY, CDR2 SYGVKD. The CDR3 runs 20 residues. CDR3 residues: CAISEHGTSGRDYGAKVPTF. Written as DNA, the CDR3 is TGTGCCATCAGTGAACATGGGACTAGCGGGAGGGACTATGGGGCCAAGGTCCCGACTTTC.

On this clonotype itself: Without the conserved terminal phenylalanine or tryptophan, this CDR3 likely stems from a read error. The DNA is omitted, as the CDR3 cannot be located on it reliably, and the CDR3 follows TCRdb's listing. V usage is TRBV6-2 or TRBV6-3 and J usage is TRBJ1-3; no check of the table's D call, TRBD1, against the DNA was made. CDR1 and CDR2 from the germline V gene are MNHEY and SVGEGT. The CDR3 spans 11 amino acids, including both terminal residues. CDR3 protein: CVSGFGTDASY.

Comment on this clonotype: Possible read error: a much larger clone is one base away. The rearrangement uses TRBV20-1 and TRBJ2-3; 8 bases line up with TRBD2. CDR1 DFQATT and CDR2 SNEGSKA come from the germline V gene (reference sequence). The CDR3 spans 16 residues. V lost 1 base to trimming and J lost 2 bases; unmatched junction nucleotides: 8. CDR3 region: CSARGTSWRITDTQYF. The CDR3 coding sequence is TGCAGTGCTAGAGGGACTAGCTGGAGAATCACAGATACGCAGTATTTT.

On this clonotype: At one of its ends the junction is not consistent with the germline gene, which may arise from a read error. This sequence joins TRBV11-3 and TRBJ2-1, with unresolved D. CDR3 size: 15 residues. Germline CDR1 reads SGHNT; CDR2 reads YENEEA. CDR3 in amino acids: CASSQEARGGNEHFF. The CDR3 region has the DNA TGTGCAAGCAGCCAGGAAGCGCGAGGTGGCAATGAGCACTTCTTC.

This clonotype has a handful of counts. J is TRBJ1-5 and V is TRBV29-1, with D hard to call. Germline V gene sequence: CDR1 SQVTM, CDR2 ANQGSEA. The CDR3 contains 13 residues. V lost 6 bases and J lost 2, with 11 bases in between. CDR3: CSVGGAGNQPQHF. CDR3 nucleotide sequence: TGCAGCGTGGGAGGTGCTGGCAATCAGCCCCAGCATTTT.

In regard to this clonotype: The junction and the germline gene differ at one end; a read error may be behind it. The CDR3 DNA reads as TGTGCTAACAGTCTCCCTCAGCGGGACCACAATGAGCACTTCTTC. Its protein product is CANSLPQRDHNEHFF. This rearrangement joins TRBV12-3 or TRBV12-4 to TRBJ2-1; 7 bases agree with TRBD2. The length of the CDR3 is 15 residues.

Note on this clonotype: It is unclear where the CDR3 begins or ends on the DNA, so no DNA is shown, and the CDR3 is as TCRdb lists it. CDR3 amino acids: CSVVASGSGDTQYF. This chain connects TRBV29-1 to TRBJ2-3. The CDR3 has 14 amino acids, counting both end residues. CDR1 and CDR2 (germline): SQVTM, ANQGSEA.

About this clonotype: At one end the junction does not follow the germline gene, possibly because of a read error. The V gene is TRBV4-1, the J gene TRBJ2-1; D ambiguous. The CDR3 has 14 amino acids. CDR1 is MGHRA, CDR2 YSYEKL, per germline. The CDR3 sequence is CASGQSWTVKEQFF. The CDR3 DNA reads as TGCGCCAGCGGCCAATCCTGGACGGTCAAGGAGCAGTTCTTC.

In the case of this clonotype: No conserved phenylalanine or tryptophan ends this CDR3, so it is likely a read error. J is TRBJ2-7 and V is TRBV5-4, with D maybe TRBD2 (6 bases). The CDR3 has 14 residues. V was cut by 4 bases and J by 5 bases, with 16 bases left in between. Looked up from germline, CDR1 is SGHNT and CDR2 is YYREEE (reference sequence). As DNA, the CDR3 is TGTGCCAGCAGCCCTTACGGGGGTAGCCACGAGCAGTACCTC. Its translation: CASSPYGGSHEQYL.

This clonotype showed up just a few times. One end of the junction varies from germline; a read error may be responsible. The V gene is TRBV20-1, the J gene TRBJ2-7; 12 bases are a match to TRBD2. The germline CDR1 and CDR2 sequences are DFQATT and SNEGSKA (reference sequence). This CDR3 comprises 19 residues. The CDR3 loop reads CNARSRDRATSGSSYEQYF. The CDR3 DNA reads TGCAATGCTAGATCCAGGGACAGGGCGACTAGCGGGAGTTCCTACGAGCAGTACTTC.

The gene calls are TRBV6-1 and TRBJ2-1; possibly TRBD1 or TRBD2 for D (6 bases each). V was cut by 5 bases and J by 6 bases, with 23 bases left in between. From germline, CDR1 is MNHNS and CDR2 SASEGT. The CDR3 is made up of 17 amino acids. The CDR3 DNA reads as TGTGCCAGCAGTCCTCGACGGGGGCAGGCGAATACCAATGAGCAGTTCTTC. Amino acids: CASSPRRGQANTNEQFF.

As concerns this clonotype: The CDR3 does not close with the conserved phenylalanine or tryptophan, likely indicating a read error. The rearrangement uses TRBV6-5 and TRBJ2-3; no reliable D call. The CDR3 consists of 16 residues. Germline-derived CDR1 and CDR2 are MNHEY and SVGAGI. The germline V and J ends were trimmed by 4 bases and 0 bases, with 14 bases remaining between them. CDR3 sequence: CASSSQIGSSTDTQYL. The CDR3 bases are TGTGCCAGCAGTTCCCAGATAGGGTCTAGCACAGATACGCAGTATTTA.

V usage is TRBV29-1 and J usage is TRBJ2-7; D not certain. The CDR3 is 11 amino acids. Germline assignment: CDR1 SQVTM and CDR2 ANQGSEA. Trimming pared 7 bases from V and 10 bases from J, leaving 17 bases between. CDR3 sequence (DNA): TGCAGCGCCTTCGCCCCTACAGATCAGTACTTC. Translating gives CSAFAPTDQYF.

As to this clonotype: At one end the junction does not follow the germline gene, possibly because of a read error. The gene calls are TRBV29-1 and TRBJ2-3; possible D gene TRBD2, 5 bases. Germline V gene lookup returns CDR1 SQVTM and CDR2 ANQGSEA. CDR3 length equals 13 residues. The CDR3 DNA reads TGCAGCGTCGGAGAGCGGACTGCAGATACACAGTATTTT. Residues: CSVGERTADTQYF.